This T cell receptor (beta chain) emerged from a study of early T cells in non-severe SARS-CoV-2 infection. About the study: RNA in bulk from unsorted whole blood was sequenced, and chains were unpaired.

CDR3 length: 15 residues. Germline loops: CDR1 MNHEY, CDR2 SVGEGT. V was clipped by 7 bases and J by 9 bases; unmatched bases: 7. Study outcomes and limitations: Private and CD4 specificities were missed by VDJdb matching, skewed to anti-spike CD8.

As regards this clonotype: The antigen remains unidentified.

Tagging with unique molecular identifiers was applied to individual cDNA molecules. From the 5' RACE reads, TCRdb called clonotypes with MiXCR, one entry per CDR3 protein. The data hold tens of thousands of distinct CDR3 sequences, with about 14% observed a single time. The receptor comes from an adult who was a healthcare worker with PCR-confirmed SARS-CoV-2 infection or an uninfected control (not recorded which). This sequence joins TRBV6-2 or TRBV6-3 and TRBJ2-1; TRBD2 aligns across 15 bases. Sample: whole blood, taken at baseline. The CDR3 protein is CASTPGTSGRSEQFF. CDR3 coding DNA: TGTGCCAGCACCCCAGGGACTAGCGGGAGGAGTGAGCAGTTCTTC.